At least ten counts were recorded for the clone carrying this T cell receptor beta chain. Its target is unknown. The sample originates from a study of T cells after yellow fever vaccination. The wider study: SMART-Seq v4 Ultra Low Input prepared the low-cell-number fractions. General study points: The booster saw the reappearance of most primary-vaccination clones (about 95% CD4, about 85% CD8).

5'RACE template switching produced TCR cDNA carrying a universal primer site and UMIs. Using its own MiXCR run on the 5' RACE reads, TCRdb lists one record per CDR3 protein. Among approximately 260,000 distinct CDR3 sequences listed, roughly 5.2% were seen once. The V and J ends lost 3 bases and 0 bases respectively, with 16 bases between them. Germline CDR1 SGHRS, CDR2 YFSETQ. This CDR3 comprises 17 residues. This material consisted of CD4+ T cells sorted from PBMCs, taken on the day of the yellow fever booster vaccination. The TCR originated in a man younger than 35 who received the YFV17D yellow fever vaccine. The rearrangement joins TRBV5-1 to TRBJ2-4; TRBD2 is a possible D gene (5 bases). CDR3 loop: CASSSLAGLGAKNIQYF. The CDR3 DNA is TGCGCCAGCAGCTCCCTAGCAGGCTTGGGAGCCAAAAACATTCAGTACTTC.